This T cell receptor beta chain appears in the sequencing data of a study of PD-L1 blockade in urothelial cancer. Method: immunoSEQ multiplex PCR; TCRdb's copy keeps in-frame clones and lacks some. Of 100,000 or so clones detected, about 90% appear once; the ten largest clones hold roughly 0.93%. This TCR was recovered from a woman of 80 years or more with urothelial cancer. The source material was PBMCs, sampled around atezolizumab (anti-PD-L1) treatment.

The CDR3 DNA follows: TGTGCCAGCTCACCGGGACAGACTAACTATGGCTACACCTTC. Amino acid sequence: CASSPGQTNYGYTF. This chain connects TRBV18 to TRBJ1-2, with TRBD1 matching 7 bases. In germline, CDR1 is KGHSH, CDR2 LQKENI. With V trimmed by 3 bases and J by 0 bases, 1 base remained unmatched. The CDR3 runs 14 residues.